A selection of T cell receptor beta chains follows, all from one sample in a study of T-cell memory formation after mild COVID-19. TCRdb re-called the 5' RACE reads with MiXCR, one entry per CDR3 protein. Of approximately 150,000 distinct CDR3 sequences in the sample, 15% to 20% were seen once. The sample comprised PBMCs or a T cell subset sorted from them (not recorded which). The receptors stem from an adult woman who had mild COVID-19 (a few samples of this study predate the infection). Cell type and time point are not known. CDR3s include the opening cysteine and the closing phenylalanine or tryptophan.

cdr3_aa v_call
CASSQFPGRPYEQYF TRBV3-1
CASSLEGRGYEQYF TRBV5-1
CASSLGQGAREQYF TRBV5-1
CASRPGLAGGLTGELFF TRBV2
CASSFGALGANVLTF TRBV13
CASSQSGIEQYF TRBV7-9
CATTGTGNTEAFF TRBV25-1
CASSGTGNYGYTF TRBV14
CASRYTTGGRSPLHF TRBV6-2/TRBV6-3
CASTLELVGTGELFF TRBV5-8
CASSQGMGLYNEQFF TRBV4-1
CAWSVYWAPETQYF TRBV30
CASSVSSGRTDTQYF TRBV9
CASSYSRFQANTEAFF TRBV6-5
CAWRGTSLRDTQYF TRBV30
CASSRGHRDSSYEQYF TRBV5-1
CASSYSKLAAGYEQYF TRBV6-6
CASSSDRGSSPLHF TRBV27
CASSLAFGDSPLHF TRBV7-9
CAWQRGPGRQYF TRBV30
CASSLDSPTAGAFF TRBV7-9
CAWSTGSSTDTQYF TRBV30
CASSLGQRNSPLHF TRBV7-9
CASTRDRSYGYTF TRBV12-3/TRBV12-4
CASSLELALSSYEQYF TRBV5-5
CASSSYGDNSPLHF TRBV12-3/TRBV12-4
CASSVEGTSPWGEQYF TRBV9
CSARDHRGQVRMNTEAFF TRBV20-1
CATSRYFTGTTNTEAFF TRBV15
CSALVGQGTDTQYF TRBV20-1
CASSFVVGIQYF TRBV7-9
CATSTGETQYF TRBV24-1
CASSSPGLAGEAGKTSF TRBV4-1
CASSLGTGARTEAFF TRBV6-5
CSARDRRIAGDTGELFF TRBV20-1
CASSQGFLGSYNEQFF TRBV4-1
CASSQGGVSKNIQYF TRBV14
CSVLWGATGELFF TRBV29-1
CATSEWSSEKLFF TRBV24-1
CASRGPPSEQYF TRBV6-6
CSARDATGDNSPLHF TRBV20-1
CASRSLIGTGELFF TRBV5-1
CASSPQGAGGTDTQYF TRBV9
CASSTGNTEAFF TRBV5-1
CASRGQGARGYTF TRBV12-3/TRBV12-4
CASSFAGQGDTEAFF TRBV5-1
CASSPVGGQGYEQYF TRBV5-5
CASSLSYGTTVFYNEQFF TRBV12-3/TRBV12-4
CSAYSGGATDTQYF TRBV20-1
CASSSTGTTGNSPLHF TRBV7-9
CASSPRTSGIYEQFF TRBV5-1
CASTLGTVMNTEAFF TRBV11-2
CSATSGTYEQYF TRBV20-1
CASSRLTGLLAGEQFF TRBV6-5
CASSRNRDSSNTGELFF TRBV5-1